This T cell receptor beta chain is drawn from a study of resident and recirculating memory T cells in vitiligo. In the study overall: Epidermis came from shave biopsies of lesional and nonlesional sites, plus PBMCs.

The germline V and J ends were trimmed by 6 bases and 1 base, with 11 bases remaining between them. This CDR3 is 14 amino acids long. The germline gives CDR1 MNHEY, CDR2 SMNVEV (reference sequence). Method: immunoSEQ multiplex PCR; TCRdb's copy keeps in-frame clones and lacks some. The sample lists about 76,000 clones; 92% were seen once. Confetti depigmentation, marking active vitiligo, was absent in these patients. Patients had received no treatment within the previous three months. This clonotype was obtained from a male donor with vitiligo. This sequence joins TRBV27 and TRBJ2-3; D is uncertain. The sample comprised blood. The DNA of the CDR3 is TGTGCCAGCAGGGGCGCGACGGGCACAGATACGCAGTATTTT. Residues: CASRGATGTDTQYF.